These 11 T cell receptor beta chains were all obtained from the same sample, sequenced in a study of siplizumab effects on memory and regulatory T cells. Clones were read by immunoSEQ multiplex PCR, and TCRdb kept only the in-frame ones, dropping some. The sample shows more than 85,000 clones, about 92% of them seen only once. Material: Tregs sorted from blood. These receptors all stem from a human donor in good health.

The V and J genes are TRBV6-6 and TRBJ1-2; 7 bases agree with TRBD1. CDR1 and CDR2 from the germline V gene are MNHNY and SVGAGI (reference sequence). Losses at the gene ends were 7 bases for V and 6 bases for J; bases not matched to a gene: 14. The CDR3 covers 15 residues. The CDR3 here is CASTIPLETGHGYTF. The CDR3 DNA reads TGTGCCAGCACCATCCCCTTGGAGACAGGGCATGGCTACACCTTC.

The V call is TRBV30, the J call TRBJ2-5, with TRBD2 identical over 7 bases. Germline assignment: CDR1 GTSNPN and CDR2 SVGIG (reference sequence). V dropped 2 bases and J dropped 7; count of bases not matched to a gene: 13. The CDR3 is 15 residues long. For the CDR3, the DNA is TGTGCCTGGAGTTCCTCCTGGGGGGGATCGGGGACCCAGTACTTC. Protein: CAWSSSWGGSGTQYF.

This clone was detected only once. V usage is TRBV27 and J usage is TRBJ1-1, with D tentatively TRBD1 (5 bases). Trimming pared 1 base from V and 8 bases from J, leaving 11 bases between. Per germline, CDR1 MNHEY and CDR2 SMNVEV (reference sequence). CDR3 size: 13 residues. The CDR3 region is CASSLWEAGEAFF. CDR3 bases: TGTGCCAGCAGTTTATGGGAGGCAGGGGAAGCTTTCTTT.

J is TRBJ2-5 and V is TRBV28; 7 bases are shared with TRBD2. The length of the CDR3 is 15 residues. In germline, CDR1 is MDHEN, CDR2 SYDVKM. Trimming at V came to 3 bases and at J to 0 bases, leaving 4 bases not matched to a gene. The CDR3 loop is CASSFGGGYQETQYF. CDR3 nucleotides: TGTGCCAGCAGTTTTGGGGGGGGTTACCAAGAGACCCAGTACTTC.

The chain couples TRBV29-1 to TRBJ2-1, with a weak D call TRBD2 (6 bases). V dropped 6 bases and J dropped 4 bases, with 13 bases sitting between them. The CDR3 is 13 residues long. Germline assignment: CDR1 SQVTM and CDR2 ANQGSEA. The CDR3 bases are TGCAGCGTGTCGGGACTCAGTTACAATGAGCAGTTCTTC. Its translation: CSVSGLSYNEQFF.

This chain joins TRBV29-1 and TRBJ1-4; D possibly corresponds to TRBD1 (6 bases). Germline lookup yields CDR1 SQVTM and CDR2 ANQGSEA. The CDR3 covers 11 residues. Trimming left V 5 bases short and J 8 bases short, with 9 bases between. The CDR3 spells CSVLRGEKLFF. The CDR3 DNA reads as TGCAGCGTTCTTAGGGGGGAAAAACTGTTTTTT.

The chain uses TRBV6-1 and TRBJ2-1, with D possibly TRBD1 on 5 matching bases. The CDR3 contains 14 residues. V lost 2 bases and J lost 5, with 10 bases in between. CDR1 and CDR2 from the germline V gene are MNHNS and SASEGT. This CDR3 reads CASSEQGLDNEQFF. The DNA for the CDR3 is TGTGCCAGCAGTGAACAGGGTCTCGACAATGAGCAGTTCTTC.

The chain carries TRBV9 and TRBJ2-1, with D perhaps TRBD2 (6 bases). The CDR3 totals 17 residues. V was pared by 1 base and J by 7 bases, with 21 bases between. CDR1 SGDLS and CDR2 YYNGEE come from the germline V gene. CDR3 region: CASSVSPQGRKANEQFF. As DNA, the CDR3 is TGTGCCAGCAGCGTATCCCCCCAAGGGAGGAAGGCAAATGAGCAGTTCTTC.

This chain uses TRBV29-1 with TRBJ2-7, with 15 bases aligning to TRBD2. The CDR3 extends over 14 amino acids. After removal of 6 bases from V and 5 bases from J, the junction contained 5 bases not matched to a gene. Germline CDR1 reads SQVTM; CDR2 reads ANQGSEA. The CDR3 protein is CSVKGTSGRNEQYF. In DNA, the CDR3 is TGCAGCGTAAAAGGGACTAGCGGGAGGAACGAGCAGTACTTC.

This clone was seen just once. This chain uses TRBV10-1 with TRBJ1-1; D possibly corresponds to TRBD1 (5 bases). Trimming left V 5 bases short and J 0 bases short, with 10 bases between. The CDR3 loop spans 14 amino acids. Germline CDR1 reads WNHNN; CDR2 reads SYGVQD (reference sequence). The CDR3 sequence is CASSPDSLNTEAFF. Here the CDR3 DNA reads TGCGCCAGCAGTCCTGACAGTCTGAACACTGAAGCTTTCTTT.

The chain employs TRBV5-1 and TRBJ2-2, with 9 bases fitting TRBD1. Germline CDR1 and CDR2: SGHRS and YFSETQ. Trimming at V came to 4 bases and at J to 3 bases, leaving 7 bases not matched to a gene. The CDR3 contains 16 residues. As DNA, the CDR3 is TGCGCCAGCAGCCAAAACAGGGGGCTGGACACCGGGGAGCTGTTTTTT. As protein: CASSQNRGLDTGELFF.